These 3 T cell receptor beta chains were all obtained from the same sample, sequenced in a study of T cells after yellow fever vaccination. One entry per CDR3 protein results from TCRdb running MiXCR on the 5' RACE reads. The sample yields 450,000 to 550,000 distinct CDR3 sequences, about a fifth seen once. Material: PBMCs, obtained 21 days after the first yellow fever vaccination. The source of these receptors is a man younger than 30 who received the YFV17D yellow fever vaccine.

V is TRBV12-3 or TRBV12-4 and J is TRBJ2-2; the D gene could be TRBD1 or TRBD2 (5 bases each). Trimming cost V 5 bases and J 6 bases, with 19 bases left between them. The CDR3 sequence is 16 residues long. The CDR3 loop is CASSGGPFSSAGELFF. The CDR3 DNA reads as TGTGCCAGCAGTGGGGGACCCTTTTCTAGTGCCGGGGAGCTGTTTTTT.

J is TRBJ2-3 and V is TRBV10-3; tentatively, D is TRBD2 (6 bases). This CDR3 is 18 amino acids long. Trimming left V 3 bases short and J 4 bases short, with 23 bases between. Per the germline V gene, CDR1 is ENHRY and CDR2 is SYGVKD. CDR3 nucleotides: TGTGCCATCAGTGACTCGCTCAACCCCATAGCGGCCGCAGATACGCAGTATTTT. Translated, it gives CAISDSLNPIAAADTQYF.

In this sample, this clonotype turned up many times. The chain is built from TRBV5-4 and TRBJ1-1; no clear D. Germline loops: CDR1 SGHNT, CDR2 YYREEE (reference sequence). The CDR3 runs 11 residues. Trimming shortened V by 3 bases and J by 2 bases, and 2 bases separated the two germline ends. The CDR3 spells CASSSNTEAFF. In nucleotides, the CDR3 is TGTGCCAGCAGCTCCAACACTGAAGCTTTCTTT.